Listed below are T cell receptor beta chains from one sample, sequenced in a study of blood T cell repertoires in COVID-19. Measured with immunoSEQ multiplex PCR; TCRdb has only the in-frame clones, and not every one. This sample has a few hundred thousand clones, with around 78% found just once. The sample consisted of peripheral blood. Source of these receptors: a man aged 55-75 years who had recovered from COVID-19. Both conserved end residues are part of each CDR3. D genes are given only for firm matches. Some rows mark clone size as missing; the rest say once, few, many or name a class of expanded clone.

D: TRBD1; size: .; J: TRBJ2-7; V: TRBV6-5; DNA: TGTGCCAGCAAGGGGGCGCCGAACTCCTACGAGCAGTACTTC; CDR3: CASKGAPNSYEQYF
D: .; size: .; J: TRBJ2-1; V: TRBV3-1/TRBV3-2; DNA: TGTGCCAGCAGCCAAGAGCCAGTGTCGTACAATGAGCAGTTCTTC; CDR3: CASSQEPVSYNEQFF
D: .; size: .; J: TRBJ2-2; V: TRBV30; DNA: TGTGCCTGGAGTGTACTACACACCGGGGAGCTGTTTTTT; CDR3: CAWSVLHTGELFF
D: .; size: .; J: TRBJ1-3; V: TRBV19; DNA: TGTGCCAGTAGTCGGGTCTCTGGAAACACCATATATTTT; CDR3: CASSRVSGNTIYF
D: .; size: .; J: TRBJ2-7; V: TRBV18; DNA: TGTGCCAGCTCACAACGGCAGGGCCCCTACGAGCAGTACTTC; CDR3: CASSQRQGPYEQYF
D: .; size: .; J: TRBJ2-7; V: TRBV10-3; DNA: TGTGCCATCGGTGGGGGGAGGCACGAGCAGTACTTC; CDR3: CAIGGGRHEQYF
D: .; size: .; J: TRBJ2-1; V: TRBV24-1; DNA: TGTGCCACCAGTGACCGGGGTTTGAGGTACAATGAGCAGTTCTTC; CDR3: CATSDRGLRYNEQFF
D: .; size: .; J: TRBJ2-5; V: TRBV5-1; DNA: TGCGCCAGCAGCTCGATCCCCGTGCGGGAGACCCAGTACTTC; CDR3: CASSSIPVRETQYF
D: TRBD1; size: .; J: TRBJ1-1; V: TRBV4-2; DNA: TGTGCCAGCAGCCAAGGACAGGGGCTGGCGGACACTGAAGCTTTCTTT; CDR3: CASSQGQGLADTEAFF
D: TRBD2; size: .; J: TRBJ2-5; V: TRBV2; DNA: TGTGCCAGCAGTGAGCGGGGGTGGAACCAAGAGACCCAGTACTTC; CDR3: CASSERGWNQETQYF
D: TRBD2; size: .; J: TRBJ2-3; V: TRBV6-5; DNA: TGTGCCGGACACCCTGCGGGGGGAGATACGCAGTATTTT; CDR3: CAGHPAGGDTQYF
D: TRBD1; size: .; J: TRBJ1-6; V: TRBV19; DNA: TGTGCCAGTGCTACCGGGACAGAGAATTCACCCCTCCACTTT; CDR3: CASATGTENSPLHF
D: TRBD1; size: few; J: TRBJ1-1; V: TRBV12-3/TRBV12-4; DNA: TGTGCCAGCAGGCGACAGGGAAACACTGAAGCTTTCTTT; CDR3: CASRRQGNTEAFF
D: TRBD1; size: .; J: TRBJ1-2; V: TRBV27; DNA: TGTGCCAGCAGTTTATTGGGACAGGGGTATGGCTACACCTTC; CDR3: CASSLLGQGYGYTF
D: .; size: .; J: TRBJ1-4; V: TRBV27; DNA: TGTGCCAGCACCTCCTCACAGGGTATCGGCGAAAAACTGTTTTTT; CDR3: CASTSSQGIGEKLFF
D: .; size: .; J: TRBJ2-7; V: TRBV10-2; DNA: TGCGCCAGCAGGCCGCGGAGCGGCCACGAGCAGTACTTC; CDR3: CASRPRSGHEQYF
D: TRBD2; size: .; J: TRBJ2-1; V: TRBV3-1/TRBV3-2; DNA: TGTGCCAGCAGAGGACTAGCGGGAAACAATGAGCAGTTCTTC; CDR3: CASRGLAGNNEQFF
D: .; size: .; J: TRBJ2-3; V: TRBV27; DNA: TGTGCCAGCAGTCAGGGAAGAGATACGCAGTATTTT; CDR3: CASSQGRDTQYF
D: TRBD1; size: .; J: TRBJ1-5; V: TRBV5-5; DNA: TGTGCCAGCAGCTGGAAGACCGGGACAGGGCATAATCAGCCCCAGCATTTT; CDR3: CASSWKTGTGHNQPQHF
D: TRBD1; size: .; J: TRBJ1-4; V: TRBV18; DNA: TGTGCCAGCTCACTTGGACAGGGAGGTGAAAAACTGTTTTTT; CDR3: CASSLGQGGEKLFF
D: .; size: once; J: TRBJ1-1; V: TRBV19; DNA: TGTGCCAGTAGTACGCAGGCGAACACTGAAGCTTTCTTT; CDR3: CASSTQANTEAFF
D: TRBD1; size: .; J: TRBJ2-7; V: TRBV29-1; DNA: TGCAGCGTTGAATCGGACAGGCCCTACGAGCAGTACTTC; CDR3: CSVESDRPYEQYF
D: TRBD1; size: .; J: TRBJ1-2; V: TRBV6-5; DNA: TGTGCCAGCAGTCGGCAACAGGGGGCCTATGGCTACACCTTC; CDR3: CASSRQQGAYGYTF
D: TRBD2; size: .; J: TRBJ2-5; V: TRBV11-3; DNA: TGTGCCAGCAGCCCGGGAGGGACGAGCGGGACCCAGTACTTC; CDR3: CASSPGGTSGTQYF
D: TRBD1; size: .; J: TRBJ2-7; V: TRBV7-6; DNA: TGTGCCAGCAGCTTCGCCAGGACAGGGACGCACGAGCAGTACTTC; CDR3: CASSFARTGTHEQYF
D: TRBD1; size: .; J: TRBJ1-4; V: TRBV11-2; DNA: TGTGCCAGCAGTCCACTCGGACAGGGGGGTGAAAAACTGTTTTTT; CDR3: CASSPLGQGGEKLFF
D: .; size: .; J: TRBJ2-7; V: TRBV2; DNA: TGTGCCAGCAGCCCGTGGTCAGGGAACGAGCAGTACTTC; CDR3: CASSPWSGNEQYF
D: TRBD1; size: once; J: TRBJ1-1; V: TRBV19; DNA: TGTGCCAGTAGTAACAGGGGGAAGAACACTGAAGCTTTCTTT; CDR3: CASSNRGKNTEAFF
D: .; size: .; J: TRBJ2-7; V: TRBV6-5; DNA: TGTGCCACCGCTCGGCAGCGGCTAAGCTCCTACGAGCAGTACTTC; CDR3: CATARQRLSSYEQYF
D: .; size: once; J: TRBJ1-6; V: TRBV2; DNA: TGTGCCAGCAGCCGGAATTCACCCCTCCACTTT; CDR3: CASSRNSPLHF
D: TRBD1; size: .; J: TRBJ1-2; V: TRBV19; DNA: TGTGCCAGTAGATGGACAGGGCCTAACTATGGCTACACCTTC; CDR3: CASRWTGPNYGYTF
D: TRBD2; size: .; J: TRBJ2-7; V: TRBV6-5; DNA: TGTGCCAGTTGGGACCGGCGGGGGGGCTACGAGCAGTACTTC; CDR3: CASWDRRGGYEQYF
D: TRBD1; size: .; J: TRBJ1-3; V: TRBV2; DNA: TGTGCCAGCAATTCACAGGGGGCTCCTGGAAACACCATATATTTT; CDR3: CASNSQGAPGNTIYF
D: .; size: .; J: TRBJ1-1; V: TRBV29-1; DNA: TGCAGCGTTGAGGGAGTGGGCACTGAAGCTTTCTTT; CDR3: CSVEGVGTEAFF
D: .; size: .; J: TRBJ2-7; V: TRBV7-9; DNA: TGTGCCAGCACCAGGAGTACCTACGAGCAGTACTTC; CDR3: CASTRSTYEQYF
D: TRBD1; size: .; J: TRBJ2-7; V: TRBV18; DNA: TGTGCCAGCTCACCGGGACAGGGGAACCGCGAGCAGTACTTC; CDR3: CASSPGQGNREQYF
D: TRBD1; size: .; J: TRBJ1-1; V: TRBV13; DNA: TGTGCCAGCAGCGTTCGACAGGGTTTAATCACTGAAGCTTTCTTT; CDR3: CASSVRQGLITEAFF
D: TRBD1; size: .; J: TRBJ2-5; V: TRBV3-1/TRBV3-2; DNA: TGTGCCAGCAGCCAAGCCCCCGGACAGGGGATAAGGGAGACCCAGTACTTC; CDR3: CASSQAPGQGIRETQYF
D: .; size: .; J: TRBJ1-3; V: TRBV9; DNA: TGTGCCAGCAGCGTAGTTCCAGGTAGCTCTGGAAACACCATATATTTT; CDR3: CASSVVPGSSGNTIYF
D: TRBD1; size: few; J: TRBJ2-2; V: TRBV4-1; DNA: TGCGCCAGCAGCCAAGATGGGACAGTCACCGGGGAGCTGTTTTTT; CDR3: CASSQDGTVTGELFF
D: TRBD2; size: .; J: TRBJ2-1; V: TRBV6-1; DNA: TGTGCCAGCAGTGATAGGGGACTAGCGGCCTACAATGAGCAGTTCTTC; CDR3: CASSDRGLAAYNEQFF
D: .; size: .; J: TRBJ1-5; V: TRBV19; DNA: TGTGCCAGTAGCGACCAGGGTACCAAGCCCCAGCATTTT; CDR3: CASSDQGTKPQHF
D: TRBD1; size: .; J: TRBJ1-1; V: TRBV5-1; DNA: TGCGCCAGCAGCTTGGAACCAATCGGGACAGGCAATTTCTTT; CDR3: CASSLEPIGTGNFF
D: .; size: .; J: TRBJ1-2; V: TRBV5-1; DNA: TGCGCCAGCAGCTCGAATCAGGGTCAACATGGCTACACCTTC; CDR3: CASSSNQGQHGYTF
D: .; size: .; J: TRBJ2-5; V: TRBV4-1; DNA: TGCGCCAGCAGCCAAGGACTAGATTCCCTTGGACAAGAGACCCAGTACTTC; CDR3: CASSQGLDSLGQETQYF
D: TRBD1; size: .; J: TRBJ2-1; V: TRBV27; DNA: TGTGCCAGCAGTCCATACAGGGGCCCCTACAATGAGCAGTTCTTC; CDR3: CASSPYRGPYNEQFF
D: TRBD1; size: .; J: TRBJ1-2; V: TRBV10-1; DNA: TGCGCCAGCAGTGAGACCAGGACAGGGGGCTATGGCTACACCTTC; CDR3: CASSETRTGGYGYTF
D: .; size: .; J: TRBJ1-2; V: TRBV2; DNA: TGTGCCAGCAGTGGAGCCGGGTATGGCTACACCTTC; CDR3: CASSGAGYGYTF
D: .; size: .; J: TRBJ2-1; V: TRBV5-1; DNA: TGCGCCAGCAAAACAGGGTTCGAGCAGTTCTTC; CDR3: CASKTGFEQFF
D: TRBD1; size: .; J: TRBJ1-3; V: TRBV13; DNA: TGTGCCAGCAGCTTAGGCCGCGGGACAGGGACAATCAGCTCTGGAAACACCATATATTTT; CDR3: CASSLGRGTGTISSGNTIYF
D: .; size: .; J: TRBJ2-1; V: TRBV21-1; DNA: TGTGCCAGCAGCAAAGTCCTCTACAATGAGCAGTTCTTC; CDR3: CASSKVLYNEQFF
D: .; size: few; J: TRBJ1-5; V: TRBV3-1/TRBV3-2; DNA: TGTGCCAGCAGCCAAGGACAAGGTAATCAGCCCCAGCATTTT; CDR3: CASSQGQGNQPQHF
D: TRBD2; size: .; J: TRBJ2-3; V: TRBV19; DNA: TGTGCCAGTAGTATCGGGCTAGCGGGGGGTAGAGATACGCAGTATTTT; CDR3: CASSIGLAGGRDTQYF
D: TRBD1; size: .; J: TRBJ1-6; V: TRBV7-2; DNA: TGTGCCAGCAGCCCGCAGCCAGGGGGCTATAATTCACCCCTCCACTTT; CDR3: CASSPQPGGYNSPLHF
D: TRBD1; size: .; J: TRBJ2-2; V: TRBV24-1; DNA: TGTGCCACCAGTGATCCGACAGGGGGTAACACCGGGGAGCTGTTTTTT; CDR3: CATSDPTGGNTGELFF
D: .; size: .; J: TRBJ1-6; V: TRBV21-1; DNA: TGTGCCAGCAGCAAAAAATGGGGCCGGGACAGGGGCTTCGATAATTCACCCCTCCACTTT; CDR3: CASSKKWGRDRGFDNSPLHF
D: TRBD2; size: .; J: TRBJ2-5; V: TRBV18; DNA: TGTGCCAGCTCACCTCTAGCGGGGGGGATTGAAGAGACCCAGTACTTC; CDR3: CASSPLAGGIEETQYF